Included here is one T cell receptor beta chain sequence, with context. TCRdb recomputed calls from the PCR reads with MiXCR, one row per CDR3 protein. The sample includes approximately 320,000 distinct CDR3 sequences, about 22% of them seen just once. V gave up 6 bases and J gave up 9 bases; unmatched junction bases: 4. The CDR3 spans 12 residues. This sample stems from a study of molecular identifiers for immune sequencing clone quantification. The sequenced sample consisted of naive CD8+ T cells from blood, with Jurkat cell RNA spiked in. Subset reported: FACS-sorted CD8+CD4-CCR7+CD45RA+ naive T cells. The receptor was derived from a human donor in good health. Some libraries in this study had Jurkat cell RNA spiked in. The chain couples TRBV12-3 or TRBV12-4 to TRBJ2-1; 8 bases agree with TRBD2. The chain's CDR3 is CASSPGGIEQFF. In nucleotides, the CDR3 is TGTGCCAGCAGCCCGGGGGGGATTGAGCAGTTCTTC.